The 18 T cell receptor beta chains presented below share a single source sample, sequenced in a study of blood T cells in healthy people across ages. A second about 6 to 12 cycle PCR used barcoded and J-beta primers. One entry per CDR3 protein results from TCRdb running MiXCR on the 5' RACE reads. This table has 1.5 million to 2 million distinct CDR3 sequences, around half appearing once. The specimen sequenced was blood. Source of these receptors: a woman aged 40 to 49 in good health.

This chain uses TRBV20-1 with TRBJ2-3; TRBD2 matches 7 bases. Germline V gives CDR1 DFQATT, CDR2 SNEGSKA (reference sequence). The CDR3 consists of 15 residues. The ends lost 6 bases at V and 3 bases at J; junction bases unmatched: 12. The CDR3 region is CSAEPIRAGTDTQYF. CDR3 nucleotide sequence: TGCAGTGCGGAACCCATACGAGCGGGGACAGATACGCAGTATTTT.

This chain links TRBV7-2 with TRBJ2-7; the D is unclear. The germline V gene has CDR1 SGHTA and CDR2 FQGNSA. The CDR3 runs to 12 residues. Trimming shortened V by 3 bases and J by 4 bases, and 7 bases separated the two germline ends. The DNA for the CDR3 is TGTGCCAGCAGCTTCACAGATTACGAGCAGTACTTC. Its translation: CASSFTDYEQYF.

This chain joins TRBV28 and TRBJ2-7, with 7 bases identical to TRBD1. The length of the CDR3 is 17 residues. Per the germline V gene, CDR1 is MDHEN and CDR2 is SYDVKM. The junction had 13 bases not matched to a gene; V was cut back by 5 bases and J by 0 bases. CDR3 region: CASSPSLGQLSSYEQYF. The CDR3 bases are TGTGCCAGCAGTCCCAGCCTGGGACAGCTATCCTCCTACGAGCAGTACTTC.

This chain joins TRBV3-1 and TRBJ2-3; no clear D gene. V lost 1 base and J 2 bases, leaving 10 bases between the germline ends. Germline values: CDR1 LGHDT, CDR2 YNNKEL (reference sequence). The CDR3 runs 15 residues. The DNA for the CDR3 is TGTGCCAGCAGCCAAGCTCGACTCCCCACAGATACGCAGTATTTT. This sequence encodes CASSQARLPTDTQYF.

This clonotype was counted only a few times. The chain carries TRBV7-9 and TRBJ2-4; TRBD1 matches at 12 bases. The CDR3 covers 15 residues. The germline V gene has CDR1 SEHNR and CDR2 FQNEAQ (reference sequence). After removal of 1 base from V and 6 bases from J, the junction contained 1 base not matched to a gene. CDR3 region: CASSLGGQGANIQYF. The CDR3 bases are TGTGCCAGCAGCTTAGGGGGACAGGGGGCAAACATTCAGTACTTC.

This clonotype was observed once. The rearrangement joins TRBV7-2 to TRBJ2-1; TRBD2 matches at 13 bases. The CDR3 extends over 18 amino acids. Looked up from germline, CDR1 is SGHTA and CDR2 is FQGNSA. V lost 6 bases to trimming and J lost 0 bases; unmatched junction nucleotides: 8. CDR3 DNA: TGTGCCAGCAGGCTGGGACTAGCGGGGCGAAGCTCCTACAATGAGCAGTTCTTC. Its translation: CASRLGLAGRSSYNEQFF.

The J gene is TRBJ1-2, the V gene TRBV2; a possible D gene is TRBD1 (5 bases). This CDR3 is built from 14 residues. The V gene lost 7 bases and the J gene lost 4 bases, with 16 bases spanning the gap. Per the germline V gene, CDR1 is SNHLY and CDR2 is FYNNEI. The CDR3 spells CASKRGRSIYGYTF. CDR3 bases: TGTGCCAGCAAGAGGGGCAGGTCCATCTATGGCTACACCTTC. The whole variable domain, remainder taken from reference TRBV2 and TRBJ1-2, is EPEVTQTPSHQVTQMGQEVILRCVPISNHLYFYWYRQILGQKVEFLVSFYNNEISEKSEIFDDQFSVERPDGSNFTLKIRSTKLEDSAMYFCASKRGRSIYGYTFGSGTRLTVV.

This clonotype was detected ten times or more. The J gene is TRBJ1-2, the V gene TRBV15; TRBD1 is a possible D gene (6 bases). This CDR3 is built from 12 residues. V lost 8 bases, J lost 2 bases, and 9 bases lay in between. Germline CDR1 is LNHNV and CDR2 is YYDKDF (reference sequence). The CDR3 loop reads CATGQGNYGYTF. Written as DNA, the CDR3 is TGTGCCACCGGGCAGGGGAACTATGGCTACACCTTC.

This clonotype was picked up a small number of times. The genes are TRBV20-1 and TRBJ2-5, with a weak D call TRBD1 (5 bases). With the DNA end fitting TRBJ2-7 better, the J assignment may be wrong. The CDR3 runs 12 residues. CDR1 and CDR2 from the germline V gene are DFQATT and SNEGSKA (reference sequence). The CDR3: CSALAGTYEQYF. The DNA of the CDR3 is TGCAGTGCTCTGGCAGGGACCTACGAGCAGTACTTC.

The V call is TRBV7-2, the J call TRBJ2-3, with 13 bases fitting TRBD2. The CDR3 runs 15 residues. The germline gives CDR1 SGHTA, CDR2 FQGNSA. Trimming removed 5 bases from V and 5 bases from J; junction bases left unmatched: 4. Here the CDR3 reads CASSPRLAGGDTQYF. The CDR3 DNA follows: TGTGCCAGCAGCCCGAGACTAGCGGGGGGAGATACGCAGTATTTT.

The chain links TRBV7-2 to TRBJ1-5, with 7 bases aligning to TRBD1. Germline V CDR1 and CDR2: SGHTA, FQGNSA. This CDR3 is 16 amino acids long. V lost 1 base and J lost 3; bases outside the gene matches: 6. In DNA form, the CDR3 reads TGTGCCAGCAGCTTAGAACAGGGGCCTTTCAATCAGCCCCAGCATTTT. Encoded protein: CASSLEQGPFNQPQHF.

This chain joins TRBV4-1 and TRBJ2-7, with 8 bases matching TRBD1. The CDR3 loop spans 15 amino acids. Germline-derived CDR1 and CDR2 are MGHRA and YSYEKL. J gave up 0 bases and V 3 bases, and 4 bases lay outside the gene matches. CDR3 nucleotide sequence: TGCGCCAGCAGCCATGACAGGGGCAGCTCCTACGAGCAGTACTTC. Protein product: CASSHDRGSSYEQYF.

This chain links TRBV15 with TRBJ1-6; no reliable D call. Trimming took off 3 bases at V and 8 bases at J, with 8 bases between the two ends. The V gene's germline CDR1 is LNHNV and CDR2 YYDKDF (reference sequence). The CDR3 has 13 residues. The CDR3 spells CATSRDSDSPLHF. For the CDR3, the DNA is TGTGCCACCAGCAGGGATAGTGATTCACCCCTCCACTTT.

J is TRBJ2-7 and V is TRBV6-6; D remains unclear. The CDR3 extends over 14 amino acids. Germline V gene sequence: CDR1 MNHNY, CDR2 SVGAGI (reference sequence). V was cut by 6 bases and J by 1 base, with 13 bases left in between. CDR3 in DNA: TGTGCCAGCAGCCCACATCAGCGATCCTACGAGCAGTACTTC. Amino acid sequence: CASSPHQRSYEQYF.

This rearrangement joins TRBV6-2 or TRBV6-3 to TRBJ1-5; 7 nucleotides match TRBD1. Germline CDR1 MNHEY, CDR2 SVGEGT. Unmatched junction bases numbered 6, after V lost 6 bases and J lost 4 bases. This CDR3 spans 14 amino acids. This CDR3 is CASRQGPVNQPQHF. CDR3 DNA sequence: TGTGCCAGCAGACAGGGGCCAGTAAATCAGCCCCAGCATTTT.

The V and J genes are TRBV7-2 and TRBJ2-1; unclear D gene. Germline-derived CDR1 and CDR2 are SGHTA and FQGNSA. The CDR3 totals 13 residues. V dropped 1 base and J dropped 13 bases, with 14 bases sitting between them. CDR3 residues: CASSLGFPETQFF. DNA of the CDR3: TGTGCCAGCAGCTTAGGGTTTCCAGAGACCCAGTTCTTC.

This clonotype occurred a few times. J is TRBJ1-5 and V is TRBV7-2; tentative D call: TRBD1 (6 bases). Germline-derived CDR1 and CDR2 are SGHTA and FQGNSA. V gave up 5 bases and J gave up 10 bases, with 18 bases separating them. CDR3 size: 14 residues. In nucleotides, the CDR3 is TGTGCCAGCAGCCAAGGGACAAACAACCCTCCCCAGCATTTT. Translation gives CASSQGTNNPPQHF.

The chain recombines TRBV24-1 with TRBJ2-3; 10 bases are a match to TRBD1. The CDR3 extends over 16 amino acids. V lost 6 bases, J lost 0 bases, and 5 bases stayed unmatched. Germline CDR1 reads KGHDR; CDR2 reads SFDVKD. The CDR3 spells CATSSDRGRSTDTQYF. The CDR3 bases are TGTGCCACCAGTTCGGACAGGGGGAGGAGCACAGATACGCAGTATTTT.